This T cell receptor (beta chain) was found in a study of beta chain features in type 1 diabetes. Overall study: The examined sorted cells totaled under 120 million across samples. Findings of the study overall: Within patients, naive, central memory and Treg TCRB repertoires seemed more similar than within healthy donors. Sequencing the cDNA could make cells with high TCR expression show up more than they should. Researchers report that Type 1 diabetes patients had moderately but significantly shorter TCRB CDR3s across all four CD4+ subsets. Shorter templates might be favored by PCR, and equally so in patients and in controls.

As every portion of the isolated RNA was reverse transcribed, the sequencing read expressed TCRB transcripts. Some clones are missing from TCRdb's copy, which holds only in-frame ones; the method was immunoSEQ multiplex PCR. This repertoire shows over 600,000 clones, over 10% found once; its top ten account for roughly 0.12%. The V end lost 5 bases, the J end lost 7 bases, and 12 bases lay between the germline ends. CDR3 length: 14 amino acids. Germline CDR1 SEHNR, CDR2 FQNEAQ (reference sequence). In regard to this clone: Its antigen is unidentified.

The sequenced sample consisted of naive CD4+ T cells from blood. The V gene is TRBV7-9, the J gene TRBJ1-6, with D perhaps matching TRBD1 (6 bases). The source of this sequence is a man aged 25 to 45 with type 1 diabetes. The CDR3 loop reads CASSLGQINSPLHF. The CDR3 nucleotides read TGTGCCAGCAGCCTCGGACAGATCAATTCACCCCTCCACTTT.